This T cell receptor (beta chain) was found in a study of CD8+CD57+ T cells in acquired aplastic anemia. Study-level results: Patients and controls had in common 25 to 35 CD8+ CDR3 sequences.

Template material for TCR beta VDJ and CDR3 profiling consisted of genomic DNA. MiXCR, run by TCRdb on the reads, gives a single entry per CDR3 protein. The sample shows hundreds of thousands of distinct CDR3 sequences, approximately 60% of them seen only once. Notes on this clonotype: Antigen unknown.

By flow cytometry, patients selected for sequencing had shown an expansion of CD8+CD57+ cells. CDR3 length equals 13 residues. The V gene's germline CDR1 is SGHAT and CDR2 FQNNGV. V lost 3 bases and J lost 2, with 8 bases in between. The V gene is TRBV11-2, the J gene TRBJ2-7; unclear D gene. Sequenced material: sorted CD4+, CD8+, or CD8+CD57+ T cells (not recorded which) from PBMCs. The sequence was collected from a human donor with aplastic anemia. CDR3 amino acids: CASSLRSTYEQYF. CDR3 sequence (DNA): TGTGCCAGCAGCTTGCGTTCGACCTACGAGCAGTACTTC.